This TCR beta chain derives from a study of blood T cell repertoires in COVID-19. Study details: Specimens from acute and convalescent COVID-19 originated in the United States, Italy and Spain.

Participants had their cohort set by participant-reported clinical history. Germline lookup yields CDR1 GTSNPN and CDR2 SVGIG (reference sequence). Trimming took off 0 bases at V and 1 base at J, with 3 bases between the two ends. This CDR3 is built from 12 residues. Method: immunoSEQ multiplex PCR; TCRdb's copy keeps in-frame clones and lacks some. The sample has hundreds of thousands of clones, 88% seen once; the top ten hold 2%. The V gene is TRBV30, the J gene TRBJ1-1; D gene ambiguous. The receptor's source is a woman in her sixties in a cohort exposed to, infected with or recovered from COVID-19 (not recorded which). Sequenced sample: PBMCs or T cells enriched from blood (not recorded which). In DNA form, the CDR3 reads TGTGCCTGGAGTGTCGGGAACACTGAAGCTTTCTTT. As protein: CAWSVGNTEAFF.